This TCR beta chain was identified during a study of blood T cell repertoires in COVID-19 (dated by TCRdb to the early 2020s). For the wider study: Collaborator samples came from the United States, Italy and Spain and covered acute and convalescent phases of COVID-19. The repertoires were released in a freely available public database intended as a resource for research on the immune response to SARS-CoV-2. Where HLA class I and class II types were available, the types were taken from metadata supplied by the sample provider, not from assay-based typing. Samples were obtained from the ongoing ImmuneRACE study (first 160 participants) and from 1,254 subjects provided by 6 global collaborators. Subjects who had been exposed to COVID-19, were actively infected with it, or had recovered from it provided the deeply sampled blood TCRbeta repertoires that made up the dataset. The material from the prospective study consisted of cDNA or gDNA derived from T cells, B-cell-depleted T cells, or PBMCs. Nearly every sample came with metadata listing a de-identified subject ID, COVID-19 status, age in years and sex. Broader findings and caveats from the paper: The quantity of clinical and demographic metadata differed by source and by participant and was supplied without curation.

A note on this clone: This clone's antigen is unknown. Within one base of it there is no much larger clone, and no base qualities were kept. The sample contains more than one DNA sequence encoding this CDR3.

The immunoSEQ Assay, a bias-controlled multiplex PCR, was used to amplify TCRbeta CDR3 regions from genomic DNA. On the authors' methods: Within the assay, amplification of reference gene primers was used to estimate how many nucleated cells each sample contained. Sequence reads were collapsed and filtered to measure the absolute abundance of every unique TCRbeta CDR3 rearrangement. For each sample, productive Simpson clonality was calculated as the square root of Simpson's diversity index over productive rearrangements. The table comes from immuneACCESS by way of TCRdb, which keeps in-frame sequences with V and J called. Part of the clones is missing from these tables; in studies checked, under half for an unresolved V gene and the rest for unknown reasons. V, J and clone size are taken as reported in that table, and D and trimming were inferred from the DNA itself. A total of some 130,000 clones appear in this sample, more than 60% of them only once. The top ten clones comprise under 2.5% of the sample.

The CDR3, cysteine through phenylalanine, is 15 amino acids long. Kept here is only the CDR3 DNA, which spans 45 bases and is read in frame from base 1. CDR1 and CDR2, per the germline V gene, are SGHTA and FQGNSA. V ends up 3 bases short and J 2 bases short, with an unmatched junction base count of 3. Whole blood was collected in K2EDTA tubes by collaborating institutions according to the institutions' own protocols. For TCRbeta analysis, collaborators shipped samples as frozen whole blood, isolated PBMCs, or DNA extracted from either of those sample types. This chain is built from TRBV7-2 and TRBJ2-7, and 11 junction bases match TRBD2. The sequenced sample consisted of peripheral blood. This TCR was sampled from a woman in her 70s with acute or convalescent COVID-19. CDR3 protein: CASSFTSGRTYEQYF. The nucleotide sequence is TGTGCCAGCAGCTTTACTAGCGGGAGAACCTACGAGCAGTACTTC.